The 8 T cell receptor beta chains listed next were all sequenced from one sample in a study of cytomegalovirus exposure and HLA in healthy donors. In the PCR, 60 Vbeta and 13 Jbeta primers were used. The method was immunoSEQ multiplex PCR; TCRdb's version includes in-frame clones alone and lacks a portion of them. The sample has around 180,000 clones; around 80% are singletons. The sequenced material came from PBMCs. These TCRs come from a woman aged 25 to 45 in good health and CMV-seropositive.

This clone has just a few counts. This rearrangement joins TRBV28 to TRBJ1-5, with 7 bases identical to TRBD1. The germline V gene has CDR1 MDHEN and CDR2 SYDVKM. This CDR3 is built from 16 residues. The J segment lost 0 bases and the V segment lost 7 bases, leaving 9 bases of the junction unmatched. CDR3 protein: CASTIQSGGSNQPQHF. The CDR3 DNA reads as TGTGCCAGCACCATTCAGTCAGGGGGTAGCAATCAGCCCCAGCATTTT.

The chain has TRBV27 and TRBJ1-2, with D hard to call. CDR1 is MNHEY and CDR2 is SMNVEV in the germline V gene (reference sequence). The CDR3 sequence is 15 residues long. Trimming took off 2 bases at V and 0 bases at J, with 10 bases between the two ends. The CDR3 is CASSLVGLSNYGYTF. CDR3 nucleotide sequence: TGTGCCAGCAGTTTAGTTGGACTCTCTAACTATGGCTACACCTTC.

This clone was recorded once. The rearrangement links TRBV5-8 to TRBJ2-5; 10 bases line up with TRBD1. The trim removed 1 base at V and 2 bases at J, leaving 5 bases unmatched. The germline CDR1 and CDR2 sequences are SGHTS and YDEGEE. The CDR3 consists of 16 residues. The CDR3 DNA follows: TGTGCCAGCAGCTTGCTGGGACAGGGGCTACAAGAGACCCAGTACTTC. It encodes CASSLLGQGLQETQYF. Looking up the rest from reference TRBV5-8 and TRBJ2-5 gives the full variable domain: EAGVTQSPTHLIKTRGQQATLRCSPISGHTSVYWYQQALGLGLQFLLWYDEGEERNRGNFPPRFSGRQFPNYSSELNVNALELEDSALYLCASSLLGQGLQETQYFGPGTRLLVL.

The chain links TRBV9 to TRBJ2-7; possibly TRBD2 for D (5 bases). The CDR3 extends over 16 amino acids. Germline loops: CDR1 SGDLS, CDR2 YYNGEE. The V gene lost 0 bases and the J gene lost 5 bases, with 18 bases spanning the gap. The CDR3 bases are TGTGCCAGCAGCGTAGACGCCGGGGTGTCCGGAGACGAGCAGTACTTC. This translates into CASSVDAGVSGDEQYF.

The CDR3 spells CASSPTSGRPTDTQYF. The CDR3, as DNA: TGTGCCAGCAGCCCCACTAGCGGGAGGCCCACAGATACGCAGTATTTT. The V gene is TRBV5-4, the J gene TRBJ2-3; 12 positions match TRBD2. Germline CDR1 SGHNT, CDR2 YYREEE (reference sequence). The V gene end was trimmed by 4 bases and the J gene end by 2 bases; junction bases not matched to a gene: 5. CDR3 length: 16 residues.

CDR3 nucleotide sequence: TGTGCCAGCAGTTACGCGGAGACCCAGTACTTC. Translation gives CASSYAETQYF. This chain uses TRBV6-6 with TRBJ2-5; no reliable D call. V lost 2 bases to trimming and J lost 5 bases, with 3 bases between them. Germline V gene sequence: CDR1 MNHNY, CDR2 SVGAGI (reference sequence). CDR3 length: 11 amino acids.

The J gene is TRBJ1-2, the V gene TRBV28; no clear D gene. Germline V CDR1 and CDR2: MDHEN, SYDVKM. The CDR3 is 13 residues long. Trimming removed 4 bases at V and 8 bases at J, with 14 bases between. CDR3 nucleotide sequence: TGTGCCAGCAGTTCCCACGCCGGGTGGGGCTACACCTTC. It translates to CASSSHAGWGYTF.

The rearrangement uses TRBV30 and TRBJ1-2; 10 bases line up with TRBD1. The CDR3 has 14 amino acids. Losses at the gene ends were 3 bases for V and 6 bases for J; bases not matched to a gene: 7. Germline V lookup: CDR1 GTSNPN, CDR2 SVGIG (reference sequence). The CDR3 DNA sequence: TGTGCCTGGAGATCCTTCGGACAGGGGGATGGCTACACCTTC. This codes for CAWRSFGQGDGYTF. Drawing the rest from reference TRBV30 and TRBJ1-2, the complete variable domain is SQTIHQWPATLVQPVGSPLSLECTVEGTSNPNLYWYRQAAGRGLQLLFYSVGIGQISSEVPQNLSASRPQDRQFILSSKKLLLSDSGFYLCAWRSFGQGDGYTFGSGTRLTVV.